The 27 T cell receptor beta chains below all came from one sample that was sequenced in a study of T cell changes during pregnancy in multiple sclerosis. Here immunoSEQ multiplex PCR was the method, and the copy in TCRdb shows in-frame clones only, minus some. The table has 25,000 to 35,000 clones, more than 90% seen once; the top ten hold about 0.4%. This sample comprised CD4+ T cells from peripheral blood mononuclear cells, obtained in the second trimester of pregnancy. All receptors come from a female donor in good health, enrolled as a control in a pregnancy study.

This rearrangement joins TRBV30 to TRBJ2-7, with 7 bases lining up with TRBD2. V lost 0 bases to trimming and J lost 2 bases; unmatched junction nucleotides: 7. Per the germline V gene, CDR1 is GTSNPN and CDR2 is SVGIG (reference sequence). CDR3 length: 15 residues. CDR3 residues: CAWSVARGRAYEQYF. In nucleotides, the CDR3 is TGTGCCTGGAGTGTTGCCCGAGGGAGGGCCTACGAGCAGTACTTC.

The CDR3 is CASSEAGGITDTQYF. The DNA of the CDR3 is TGTGCCAGCAGTGAGGCAGGGGGCATTACAGATACGCAGTATTTT. The V call is TRBV25-1, the J call TRBJ2-3; 8 bases line up with TRBD1. Germline trimming cut 3 bases from V and 3 bases from J; bases unmatched to any gene: 5. The CDR3 is 15 amino acids. Germline lookup yields CDR1 MGHDK and CDR2 SYGVNS. Full variable domain (rest looked up from reference TRBV25-1 and TRBJ2-3): EADIYQTPRYLVIGTGKKITLECSQTMGHDKMYWYQQDPGMELHLIHYSYGVNSTEKGDLSSESTVSRIRTEHFPLTLESARPSHTSQYLCASSEAGGITDTQYFGPGTRLTVL.

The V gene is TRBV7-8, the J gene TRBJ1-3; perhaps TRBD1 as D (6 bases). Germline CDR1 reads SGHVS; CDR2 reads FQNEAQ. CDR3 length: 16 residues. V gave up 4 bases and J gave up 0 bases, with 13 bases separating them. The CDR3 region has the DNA TGTGCCAGCAGCTCGACAGGCCTTAGCTCTGGAAACACCATATATTTT. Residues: CASSSTGLSSGNTIYF.

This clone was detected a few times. CDR3 in amino acids: CASSVGDSFGGYTF. CDR3 bases: TGTGCCAGCAGCGTAGGTGACAGTTTTGGAGGCTACACCTTC. J is TRBJ1-2 and V is TRBV9, with a possible D match to TRBD1 (5 bases). Germline CDR1 and CDR2: SGDLS and YYNGEE. The V end lost 0 bases, the J end lost 8 bases, and 14 bases lay between the germline ends. The CDR3 totals 14 residues.

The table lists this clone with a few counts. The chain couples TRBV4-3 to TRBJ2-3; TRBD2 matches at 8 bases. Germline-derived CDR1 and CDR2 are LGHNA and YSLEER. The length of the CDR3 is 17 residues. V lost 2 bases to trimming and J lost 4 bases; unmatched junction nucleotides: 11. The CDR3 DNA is TGCGCCAGCAGCCAACAAGCCGGGGGGGCCAATCCAGATACGCAGTATTTT. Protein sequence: CASSQQAGGANPDTQYF.

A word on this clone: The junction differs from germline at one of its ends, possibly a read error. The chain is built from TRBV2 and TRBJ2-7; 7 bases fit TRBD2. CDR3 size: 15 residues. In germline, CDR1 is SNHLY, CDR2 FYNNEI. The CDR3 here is CASGEEGRASYEQYF. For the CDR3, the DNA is TGTGCCAGCGGTGAGGAGGGGAGGGCTTCCTACGAGCAGTACTTC. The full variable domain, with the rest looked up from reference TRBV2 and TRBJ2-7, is EPEVTQTPSHQVTQMGQEVILRCVPISNHLYFYWYRQILGQKVEFLVSFYNNEISEKSEIFDDQFSVERPDGSNFTLKIRSTKLEDSAMYFCASGEEGRASYEQYFGPGTRLTVT.

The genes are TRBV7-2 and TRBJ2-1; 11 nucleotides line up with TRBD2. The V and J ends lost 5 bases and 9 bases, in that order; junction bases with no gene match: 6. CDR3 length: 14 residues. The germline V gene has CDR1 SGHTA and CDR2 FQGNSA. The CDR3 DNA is TGTGCCAGCAGCCCGACTAGCGGGGTCGGTGAGCAGTTCTTC. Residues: CASSPTSGVGEQFF.

For the CDR3, the DNA is TGTGCCAGCAGCCCCCCGGGGGGCGAGGATCAGCCCCAGCATTTT. It yields the protein CASSPPGGEDQPQHF. The chain has TRBV7-9 and TRBJ1-5, with a tentative D call TRBD1 (6 bases). V dropped 5 bases and J dropped 5 bases, with 16 bases sitting between them. This CDR3 comprises 15 residues. CDR1 is SEHNR and CDR2 is FQNEAQ in the germline V gene (reference sequence).

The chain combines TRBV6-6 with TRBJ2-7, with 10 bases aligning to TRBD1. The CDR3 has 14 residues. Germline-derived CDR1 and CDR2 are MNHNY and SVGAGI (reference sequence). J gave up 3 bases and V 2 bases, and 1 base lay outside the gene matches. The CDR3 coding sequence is TGTGCCAGCAGTTACCGGGACAGGGGCTACGAGCAGTACTTC. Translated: CASSYRDRGYEQYF.

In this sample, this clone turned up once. The CDR3 loop is CASSAKLAGGNEQFF. The CDR3 bases are TGTGCCAGTAGTGCCAAACTAGCGGGAGGGAATGAGCAGTTCTTC. V is TRBV19 and J is TRBJ2-1; 13 nucleotides match TRBD2. This CDR3 is 15 amino acids long. Germline-derived CDR1 and CDR2 are LNHDA and SQIVND (reference sequence). V trimming: 5 bases; J trimming: 7 bases; junction bases outside the gene matches: 5.

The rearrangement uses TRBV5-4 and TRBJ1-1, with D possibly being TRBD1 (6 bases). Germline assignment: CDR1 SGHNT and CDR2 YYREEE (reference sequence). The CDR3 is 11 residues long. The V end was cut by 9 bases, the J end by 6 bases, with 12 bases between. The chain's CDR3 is CATQTGSEAFF. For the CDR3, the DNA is TGTGCCACACAAACAGGGTCTGAAGCTTTCTTT.

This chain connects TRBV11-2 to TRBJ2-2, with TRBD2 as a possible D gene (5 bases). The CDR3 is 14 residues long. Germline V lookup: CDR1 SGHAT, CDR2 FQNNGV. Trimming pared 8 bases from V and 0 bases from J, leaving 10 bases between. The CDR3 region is CASRSGTNTGELFF. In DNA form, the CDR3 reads TGTGCCAGCCGCAGCGGAACGAACACCGGGGAGCTGTTTTTT.

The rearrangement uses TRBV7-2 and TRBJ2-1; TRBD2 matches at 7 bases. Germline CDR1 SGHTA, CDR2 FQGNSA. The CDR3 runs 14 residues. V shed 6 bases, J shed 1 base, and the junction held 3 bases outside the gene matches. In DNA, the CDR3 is TGTGCCAGCAGGGAGGGAGGGTCCTACAATGAGCAGTTCTTC. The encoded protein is CASREGGSYNEQFF.

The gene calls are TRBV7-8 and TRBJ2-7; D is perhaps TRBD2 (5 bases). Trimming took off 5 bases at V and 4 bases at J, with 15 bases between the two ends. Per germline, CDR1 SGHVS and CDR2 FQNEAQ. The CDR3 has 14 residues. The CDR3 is CASSRREGPYEQYF. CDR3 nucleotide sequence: TGTGCCAGCAGCCGGCGAGAGGGTCCTTACGAGCAGTACTTC.

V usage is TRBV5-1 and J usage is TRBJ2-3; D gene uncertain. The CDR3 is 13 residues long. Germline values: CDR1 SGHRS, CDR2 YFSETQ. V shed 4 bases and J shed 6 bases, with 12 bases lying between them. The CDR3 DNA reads TGCGCCAGCAGCGTGGACGAGCCGGATACGCAGTATTTT. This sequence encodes CASSVDEPDTQYF. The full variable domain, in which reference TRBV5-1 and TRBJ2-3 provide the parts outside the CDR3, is KAGVTQTPRYLIKTRGQQVTLSCSPISGHRSVSWYQQTPGQGLQFLFEYFSETQRNKGNFPGRFSGRQFSNSRSEMNVSTLELGDSALYLCASSVDEPDTQYFGPGTRLTVL.

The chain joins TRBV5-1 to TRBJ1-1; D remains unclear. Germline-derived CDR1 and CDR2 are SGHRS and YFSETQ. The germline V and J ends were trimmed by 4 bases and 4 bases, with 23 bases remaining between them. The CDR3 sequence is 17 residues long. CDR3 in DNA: TGCGCCAGCAGCCTGACCCTACCCAGCTCACCGGGCACTGAAGCTTTCTTT. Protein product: CASSLTLPSSPGTEAFF.

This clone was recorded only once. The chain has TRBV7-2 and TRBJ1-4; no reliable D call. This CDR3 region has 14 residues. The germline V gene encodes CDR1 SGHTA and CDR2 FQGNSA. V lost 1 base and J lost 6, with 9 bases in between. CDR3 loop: CASSLVFRDEKLFF. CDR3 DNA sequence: TGTGCCAGCAGCTTAGTTTTCCGGGATGAAAAACTGTTTTTT.

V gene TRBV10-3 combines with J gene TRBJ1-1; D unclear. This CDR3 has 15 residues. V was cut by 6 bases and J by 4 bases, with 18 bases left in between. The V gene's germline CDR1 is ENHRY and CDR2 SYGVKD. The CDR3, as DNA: TGTGCCATCAGGCCGCTGGGCCCCGAGGGCACTGAAGCTTTCTTT. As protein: CAIRPLGPEGTEAFF.

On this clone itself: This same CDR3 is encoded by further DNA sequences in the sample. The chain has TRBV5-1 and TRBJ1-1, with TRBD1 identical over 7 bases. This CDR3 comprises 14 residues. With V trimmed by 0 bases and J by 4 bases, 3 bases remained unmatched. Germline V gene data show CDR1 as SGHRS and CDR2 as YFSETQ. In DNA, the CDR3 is TGCGCCAGCAGCTTGGGGCAGGGGGTCACTGAAGCTTTCTTT. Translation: CASSLGQGVTEAFF.

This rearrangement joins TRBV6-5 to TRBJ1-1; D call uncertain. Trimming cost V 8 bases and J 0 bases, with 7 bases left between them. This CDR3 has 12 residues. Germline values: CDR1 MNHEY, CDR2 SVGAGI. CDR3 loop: CASGLLNTEAFF. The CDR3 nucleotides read TGTGCCAGCGGCTTGCTGAACACTGAAGCTTTCTTT.

The CDR3 bases are TGCGCCAGCAGCCATGCCACGGGAGGACGTAACGGGGAGCTGTTTTTT. Translation gives CASSHATGGRNGELFF. The rearrangement links TRBV4-3 to TRBJ2-2; 7 nucleotides match TRBD2. The J segment lost 7 bases and the V segment lost 3 bases, leaving 11 bases of the junction unmatched. The germline V gene has CDR1 LGHNA and CDR2 YSLEER. The CDR3 spans 16 residues.

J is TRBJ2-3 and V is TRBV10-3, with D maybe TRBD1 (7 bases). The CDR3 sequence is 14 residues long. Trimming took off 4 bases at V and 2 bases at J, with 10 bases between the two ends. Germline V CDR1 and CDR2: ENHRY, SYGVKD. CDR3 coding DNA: TGTGCCATCAGTGTCAGGGGGGACACAGATACGCAGTATTTT. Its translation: CAISVRGDTDTQYF.

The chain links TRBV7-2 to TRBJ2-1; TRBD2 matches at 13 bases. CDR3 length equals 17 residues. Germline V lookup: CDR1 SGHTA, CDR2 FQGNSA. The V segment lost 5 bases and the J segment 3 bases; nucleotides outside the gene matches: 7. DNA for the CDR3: TGTGCCAGCAGCCTTCGGACTAGCGGGAGAGGCTACAATGAGCAGTTCTTC. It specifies CASSLRTSGRGYNEQFF.

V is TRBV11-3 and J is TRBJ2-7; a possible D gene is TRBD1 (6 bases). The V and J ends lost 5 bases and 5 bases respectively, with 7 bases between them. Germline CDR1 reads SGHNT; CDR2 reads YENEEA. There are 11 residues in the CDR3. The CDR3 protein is CASSPGDEQYF. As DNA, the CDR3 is TGTGCCAGCAGCCCAGGGGACGAGCAGTACTTC.

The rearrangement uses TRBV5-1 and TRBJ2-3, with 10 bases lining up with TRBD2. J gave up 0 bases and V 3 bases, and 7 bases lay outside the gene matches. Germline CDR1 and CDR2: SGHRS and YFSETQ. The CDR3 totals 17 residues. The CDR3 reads CASSYGSGGHSTDTQYF. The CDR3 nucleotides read TGCGCCAGCAGCTATGGTAGCGGGGGGCATAGCACAGATACGCAGTATTTT.

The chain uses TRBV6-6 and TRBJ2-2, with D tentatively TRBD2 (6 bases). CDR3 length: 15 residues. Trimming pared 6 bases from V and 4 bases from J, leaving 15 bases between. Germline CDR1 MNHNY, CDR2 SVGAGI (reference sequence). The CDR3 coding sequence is TGTGCCAGCAGCCCCGAGGGACTTCTCACCGGGGAGCTGTTTTTT. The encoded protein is CASSPEGLLTGELFF.

The CDR3 DNA is TGTGCTAGTGCCCGAGCGCCGGGGGGAGACACTGAAGCTTTCTTT. Translation gives CASARAPGGDTEAFF. The V gene is TRBV12-5, the J gene TRBJ1-1; D is possibly TRBD1 (5 bases). Germline CDR1 and CDR2: LGHNT and FRNRAP. Trimming cost V 7 bases and J 3 bases, with 18 bases left between them. The CDR3 length is 15 residues.